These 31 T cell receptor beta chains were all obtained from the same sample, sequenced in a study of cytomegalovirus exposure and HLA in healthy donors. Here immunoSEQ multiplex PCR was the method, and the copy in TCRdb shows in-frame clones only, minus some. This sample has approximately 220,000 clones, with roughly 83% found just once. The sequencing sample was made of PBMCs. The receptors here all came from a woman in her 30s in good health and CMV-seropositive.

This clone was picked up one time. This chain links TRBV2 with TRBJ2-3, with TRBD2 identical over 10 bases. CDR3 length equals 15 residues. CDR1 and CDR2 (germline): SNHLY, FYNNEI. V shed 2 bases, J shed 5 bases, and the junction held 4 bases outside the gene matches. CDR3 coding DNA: TGTGCCAGCAGTGAACTAGCGGGAGTAGGAGATACGCAGTATTTT. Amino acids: CASSELAGVGDTQYF.

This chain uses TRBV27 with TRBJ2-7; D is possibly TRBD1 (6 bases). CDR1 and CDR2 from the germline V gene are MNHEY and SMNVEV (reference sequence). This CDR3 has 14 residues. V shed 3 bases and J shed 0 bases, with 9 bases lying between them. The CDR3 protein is CASSLGHSSYEQYF. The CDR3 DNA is TGTGCCAGCAGTTTGGGACACAGCTCCTACGAGCAGTACTTC.

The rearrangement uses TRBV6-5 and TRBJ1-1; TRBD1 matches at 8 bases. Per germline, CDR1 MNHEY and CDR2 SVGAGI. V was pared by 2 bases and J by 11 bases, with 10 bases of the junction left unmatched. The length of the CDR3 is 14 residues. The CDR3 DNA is TGTGCCAGCAGTTACGATGCAGGGGGCATGAGGGCTTTCTTT. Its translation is CASSYDAGGMRAFF.

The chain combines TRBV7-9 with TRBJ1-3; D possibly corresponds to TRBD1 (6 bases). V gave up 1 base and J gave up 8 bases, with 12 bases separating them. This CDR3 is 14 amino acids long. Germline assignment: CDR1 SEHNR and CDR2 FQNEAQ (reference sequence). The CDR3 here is CASSLGQGSDTIYF. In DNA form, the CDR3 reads TGTGCCAGCAGCTTAGGGCAGGGGAGCGACACCATATATTTT.

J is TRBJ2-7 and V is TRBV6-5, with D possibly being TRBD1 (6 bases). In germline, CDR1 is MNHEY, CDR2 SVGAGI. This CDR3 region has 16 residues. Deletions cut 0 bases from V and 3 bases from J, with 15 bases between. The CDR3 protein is CASSYSRQGHNYEQYF. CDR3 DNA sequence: TGTGCCAGCAGTTACTCGAGGCAGGGGCACAACTACGAGCAGTACTTC.

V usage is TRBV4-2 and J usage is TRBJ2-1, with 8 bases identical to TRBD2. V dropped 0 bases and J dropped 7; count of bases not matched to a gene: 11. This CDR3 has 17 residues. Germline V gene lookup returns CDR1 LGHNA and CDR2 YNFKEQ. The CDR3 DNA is TGTGCCAGCAGCCAAGATCGGGCTAGCGGGTCCCATAATGAGCAGTTCTTC. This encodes CASSQDRASGSHNEQFF.

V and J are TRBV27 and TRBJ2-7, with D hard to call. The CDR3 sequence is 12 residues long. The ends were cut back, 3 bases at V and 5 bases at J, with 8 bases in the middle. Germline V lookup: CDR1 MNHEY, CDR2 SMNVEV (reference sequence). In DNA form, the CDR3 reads TGTGCCAGCAGTTTTGGTGGTAACGAGCAGTACTTC. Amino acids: CASSFGGNEQYF.

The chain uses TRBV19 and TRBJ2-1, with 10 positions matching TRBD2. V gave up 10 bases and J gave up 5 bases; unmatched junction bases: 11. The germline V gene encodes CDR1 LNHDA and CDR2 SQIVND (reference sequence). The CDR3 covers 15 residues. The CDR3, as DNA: TGTGCCACTCAGTTGTGGACTAGCGGCGACAATGAGCAGTTCTTC. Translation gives CATQLWTSGDNEQFF. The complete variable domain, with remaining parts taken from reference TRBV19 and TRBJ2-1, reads DGGITQSPKYLFRKEGQNVTLSCEQNLNHDAMYWYRQDPGQGLRLIYYSQIVNDFQKGDIAEGYSVSREKKESFPLTVTSAQKNPTAFYLCATQLWTSGDNEQFFGPGTRLTVL.

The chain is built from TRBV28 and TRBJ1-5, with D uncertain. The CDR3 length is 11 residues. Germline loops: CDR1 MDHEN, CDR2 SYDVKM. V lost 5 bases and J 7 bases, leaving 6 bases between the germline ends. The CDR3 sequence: CASSPNQPQHF. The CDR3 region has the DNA TGTGCCAGCAGTCCTAACCAGCCCCAGCATTTT.

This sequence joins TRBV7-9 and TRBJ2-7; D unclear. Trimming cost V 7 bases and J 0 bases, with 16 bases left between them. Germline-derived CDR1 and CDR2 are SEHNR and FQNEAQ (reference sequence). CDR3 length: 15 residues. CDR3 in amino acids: CASTSFGLSSYEQYF. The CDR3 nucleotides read TGTGCCAGCACCTCTTTTGGCCTCAGCTCCTACGAGCAGTACTTC.

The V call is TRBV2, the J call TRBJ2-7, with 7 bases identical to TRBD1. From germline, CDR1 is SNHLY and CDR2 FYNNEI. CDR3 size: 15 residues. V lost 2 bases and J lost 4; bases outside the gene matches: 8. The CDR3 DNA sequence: TGTGCCAGCAGTGAAACGCGACAGGGCGTGTACGAGCAGTACTTC. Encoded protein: CASSETRQGVYEQYF.

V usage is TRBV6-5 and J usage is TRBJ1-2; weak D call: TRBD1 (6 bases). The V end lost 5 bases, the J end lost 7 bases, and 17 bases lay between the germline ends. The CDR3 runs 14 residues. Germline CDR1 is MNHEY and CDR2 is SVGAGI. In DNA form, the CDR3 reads TGTGCCAGCAGTCATCGGACAGAAAGTGGTGGCTACACCTTC. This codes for CASSHRTESGGYTF.

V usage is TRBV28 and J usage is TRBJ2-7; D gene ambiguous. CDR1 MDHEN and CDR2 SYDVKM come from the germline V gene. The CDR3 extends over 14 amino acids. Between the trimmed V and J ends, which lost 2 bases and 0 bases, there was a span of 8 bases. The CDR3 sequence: CASSLPTTSYEQYF. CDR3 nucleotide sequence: TGTGCCAGCAGTTTACCGACCACCTCCTACGAGCAGTACTTC.

DNA of the CDR3: TGCAGCGCCGTCGGACAGACAACCTACGAGCAGTACTTC. This sequence encodes CSAVGQTTYEQYF. The J gene is TRBJ2-7, the V gene TRBV29-1; perhaps TRBD1 as D (6 bases). V was trimmed by 7 bases and J by 2 bases, leaving 15 bases between them. The germline gives CDR1 SQVTM, CDR2 ANQGSEA. This CDR3 contains 13 residues.

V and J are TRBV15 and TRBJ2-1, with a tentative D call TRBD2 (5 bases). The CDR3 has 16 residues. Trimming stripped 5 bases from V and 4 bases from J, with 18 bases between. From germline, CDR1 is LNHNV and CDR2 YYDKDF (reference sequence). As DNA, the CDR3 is TGTGCCACCAGCGCCCGAGGTAGGGAGTTTTACAATGAGCAGTTCTTC. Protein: CATSARGREFYNEQFF.

The CDR3 protein is CASSFAGSYGYTF. In DNA, the CDR3 is TGTGCCAGCAGTTTCGCTGGGTCCTATGGCTACACCTTC. This rearrangement joins TRBV27 to TRBJ1-2; D is unclear. The CDR3 runs to 13 residues. From germline, CDR1 is MNHEY and CDR2 SMNVEV (reference sequence). Trimming removed 3 bases at V and 4 bases at J, with 9 bases between.

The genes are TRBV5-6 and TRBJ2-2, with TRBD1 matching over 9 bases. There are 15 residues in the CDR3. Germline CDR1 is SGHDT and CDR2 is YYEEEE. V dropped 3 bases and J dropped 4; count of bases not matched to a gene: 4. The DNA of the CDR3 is TGTGCCAGCAGCTATGACAGGGGGGCCACCGGGGAGCTGTTTTTT. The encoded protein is CASSYDRGATGELFF.

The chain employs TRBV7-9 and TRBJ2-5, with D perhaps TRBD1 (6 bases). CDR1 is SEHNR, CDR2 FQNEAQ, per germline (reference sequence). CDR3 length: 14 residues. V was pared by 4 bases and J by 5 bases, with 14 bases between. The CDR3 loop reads CASSSVGGRETQYF. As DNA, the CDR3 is TGTGCCAGCAGCTCAGTAGGGGGACGGGAGACCCAGTACTTC.

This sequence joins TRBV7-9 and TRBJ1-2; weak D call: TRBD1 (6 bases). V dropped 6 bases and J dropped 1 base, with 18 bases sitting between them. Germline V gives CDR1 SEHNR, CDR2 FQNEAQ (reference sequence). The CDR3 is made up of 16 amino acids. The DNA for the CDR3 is TGTGCCAGCAGTCCCGACAGGCATAACCTTAACTATGGCTACACCTTC. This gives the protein CASSPDRHNLNYGYTF. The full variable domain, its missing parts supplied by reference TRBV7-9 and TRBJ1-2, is DTGVSQNPRHKITKRGQNVTFRCDPISEHNRLYWYRQTLGQGPEFLTYFQNEAQLEKSRLLSDRFSAERPKGSFSTLEIQRTEQGDSAMYLCASSPDRHNLNYGYTFGSGTRLTVV.

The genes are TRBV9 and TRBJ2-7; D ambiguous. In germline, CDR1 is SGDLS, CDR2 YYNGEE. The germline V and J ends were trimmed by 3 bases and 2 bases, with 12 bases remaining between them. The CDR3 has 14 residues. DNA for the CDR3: TGTGCCAGCAGCGCGGGCGGACCAGCCTACGAGCAGTACTTC. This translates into CASSAGGPAYEQYF. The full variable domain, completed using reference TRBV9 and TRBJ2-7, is DSGVTQTPKHLITATGQRVTLRCSPRSGDLSVYWYQQSLDQGLQFLIQYYNGEERAKGNILERFSAQQFPDLHSELNLSSLELGDSALYFCASSAGGPAYEQYFGPGTRLTVT.

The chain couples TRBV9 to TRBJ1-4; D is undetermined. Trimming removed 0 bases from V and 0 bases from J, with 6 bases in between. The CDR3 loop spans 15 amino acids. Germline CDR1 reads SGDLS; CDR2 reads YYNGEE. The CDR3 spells CASSVGVATNEKLFF. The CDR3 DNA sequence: TGTGCCAGCAGCGTAGGGGTTGCAACTAATGAAAAACTGTTTTTT. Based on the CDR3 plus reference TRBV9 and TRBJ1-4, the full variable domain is DSGVTQTPKHLITATGQRVTLRCSPRSGDLSVYWYQQSLDQGLQFLIQYYNGEERAKGNILERFSAQQFPDLHSELNLSSLELGDSALYFCASSVGVATNEKLFFGSGTQLSVL.

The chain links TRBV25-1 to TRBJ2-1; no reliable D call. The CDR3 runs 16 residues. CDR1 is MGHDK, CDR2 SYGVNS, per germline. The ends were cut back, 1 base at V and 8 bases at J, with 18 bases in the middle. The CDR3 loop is CASSELGLTGIDEQFF. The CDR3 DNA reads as TGTGCCAGCAGTGAATTGGGCCTGACTGGTATCGATGAGCAGTTCTTC. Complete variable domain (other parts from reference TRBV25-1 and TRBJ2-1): EADIYQTPRYLVIGTGKKITLECSQTMGHDKMYWYQQDPGMELHLIHYSYGVNSTEKGDLSSESTVSRIRTEHFPLTLESARPSHTSQYLCASSELGLTGIDEQFFGPGTRLTVL.

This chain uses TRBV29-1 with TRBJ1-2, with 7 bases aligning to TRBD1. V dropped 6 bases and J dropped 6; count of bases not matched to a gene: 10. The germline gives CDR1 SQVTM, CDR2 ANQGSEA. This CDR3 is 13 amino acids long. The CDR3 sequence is CSVATGTVHGYTF. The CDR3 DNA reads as TGCAGCGTGGCGACTGGGACAGTACATGGCTACACCTTC.

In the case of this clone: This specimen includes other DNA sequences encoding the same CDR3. The CDR3 DNA reads TGTGCCAGCAGCTTGGGGGACAGGGGATCCTACGAGCAGTACTTC. This translates into CASSLGDRGSYEQYF. The V call is TRBV7-9, the J call TRBJ2-7; 10 bases align to TRBD1. J gave up 1 base and V 3 bases, and 3 bases lay outside the gene matches. Germline V gene lookup returns CDR1 SEHNR and CDR2 FQNEAQ (reference sequence). This CDR3 is built from 15 residues.

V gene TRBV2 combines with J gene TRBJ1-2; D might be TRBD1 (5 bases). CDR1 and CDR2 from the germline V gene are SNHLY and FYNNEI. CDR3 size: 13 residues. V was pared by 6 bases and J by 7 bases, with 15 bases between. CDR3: CASSSTGTGGYTF. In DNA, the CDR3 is TGTGCCAGCAGCTCCACAGGAACGGGTGGCTACACCTTC.

The CDR3 loop reads CASSLFGTGSSYEQYF. The CDR3 DNA follows: TGTGCCAGTAGTTTATTCGGGACAGGGAGCTCCTACGAGCAGTACTTC. The chain joins TRBV19 to TRBJ2-7; 9 nucleotides line up with TRBD1. The CDR3 is made up of 16 amino acids. Losses at the gene ends were 5 bases for V and 0 bases for J; bases not matched to a gene: 8. Germline V gene sequence: CDR1 LNHDA, CDR2 SQIVND (reference sequence).

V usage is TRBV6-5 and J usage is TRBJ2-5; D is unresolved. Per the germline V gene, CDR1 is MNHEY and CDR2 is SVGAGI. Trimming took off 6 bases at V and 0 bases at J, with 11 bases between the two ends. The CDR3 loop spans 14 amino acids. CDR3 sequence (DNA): TGTGCCAGCAGCCTTTATAGGTACCAAGAGACCCAGTACTTC. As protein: CASSLYRYQETQYF.

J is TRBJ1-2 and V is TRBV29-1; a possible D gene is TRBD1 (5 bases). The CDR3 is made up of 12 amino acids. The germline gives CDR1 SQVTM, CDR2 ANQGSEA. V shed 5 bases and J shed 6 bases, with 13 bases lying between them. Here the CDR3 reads CSVPWGVNGYTF. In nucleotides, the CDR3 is TGCAGCGTTCCGTGGGGGGTTAATGGCTACACCTTC.

CDR3 DNA sequence: TGTGCCAGTAGTAGAGGGACAGCCTCACTCTCCTACGAGCAGTACTTC. Translation: CASSRGTASLSYEQYF. V usage is TRBV19 and J usage is TRBJ2-7; 7 bases match TRBD1. Germline CDR1 LNHDA, CDR2 SQIVND (reference sequence). With V trimmed by 4 bases and J by 0 bases, 9 bases remained unmatched. This CDR3 region has 16 residues.

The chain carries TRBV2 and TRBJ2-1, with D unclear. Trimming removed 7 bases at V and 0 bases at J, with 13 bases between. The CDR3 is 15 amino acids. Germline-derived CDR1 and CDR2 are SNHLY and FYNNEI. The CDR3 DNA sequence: TGTGCCAGCATTTCGTGGCAAAGCTCCTACAATGAGCAGTTCTTC. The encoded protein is CASISWQSSYNEQFF.

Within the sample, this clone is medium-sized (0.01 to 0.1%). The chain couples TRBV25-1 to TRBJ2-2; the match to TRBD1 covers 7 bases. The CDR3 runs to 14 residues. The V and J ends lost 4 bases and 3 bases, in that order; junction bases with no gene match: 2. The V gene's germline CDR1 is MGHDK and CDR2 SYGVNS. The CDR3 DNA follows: TGTGCCAGCAGTGGGCAGGGGGACACCGGGGAGCTGTTTTTT. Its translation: CASSGQGDTGELFF.